This T cell receptor (beta chain) was sequenced for a study of identical twins. A universal primer binding site was introduced by template switching. The final cDNA contained unique molecular identifiers. TCRdb used MiXCR to reprocess the 5' RACE reads, holding one entry per CDR3 protein. The sample yields about 460,000 distinct CDR3 sequences, 14% seen once. This same sample was also taken into another study, of yellow fever vaccine responses in identical twins.

This TCR was recovered from a young woman in good health. Sample: CD4+ T cells sorted from blood.

CDR3 residues: CASSLRLQYSNQPQHF. The CDR3 bases are TGTGCCAGCAGCTTACGGCTTCAGTATAGCAATCAGCCCCAGCATTTT. The chain has TRBV7-8 and TRBJ1-5; D call uncertain. The germline V gene encodes CDR1 SGHVS and CDR2 FQNEAQ. The CDR3 totals 16 residues. Deletions cut 2 bases from V and 0 bases from J, with 11 bases between. Using reference TRBV7-8 and TRBJ1-5 for the parts outside the CDR3, the full variable domain is GAGVSQSPRYKVAKRGQDVALRCDPISGHVSLFWYQQALGQGPEFLTYFQNEAQLDKSGLPSDRFFAERPEGSVSTLKIQRTQQEDSAVYLCASSLRLQYSNQPQHFGDGTRLSIL.